This T cell receptor beta chain was documented in a study of T cells in women clearing cervical HPV infection. Across the study: Cases were women with histologically confirmed HPV16-related CIN3 or worse, including a couple of invasive cancers. Case blood drawn at lesion detection; control blood after infection cleared. General observations from the study: CIN3+ cases had significantly higher TCR repertoire richness than controls, but evenness did not differ.

Remarks on this clone: Its antigen is not known. Read data end 3 residues before the CDR3 end; the end is taken from the germline J gene.

Germline V CDR1 and CDR2: MRHNA, SNTAGT. V shed 3 bases and J shed 1 base, with 10 bases lying between them. The CDR3 extends over 15 amino acids. All donors had a single incident cervical HPV16 infection, not prevalent. Sequenced by immunoSEQ multiplex PCR; TCRdb stores in-frame clones only, minus some. This sample's clone table lists under 35,000 clones. V gene TRBV6-4 combines with J gene TRBJ2-1, with D perhaps TRBD2 (6 bases). The TCR originated in a woman aged 18 to 75 with a cervical HPV16 infection that either progressed to CIN3+ or cleared (not recorded which). Input material: blood buffy coat. CDR3 DNA (partial): TGTGCCAGCAGTGAGTTCGGGGGTTCCTACAATGAG. Translation gives CASSEFGGSYNE. The full CDR3 protein is CASSEFGGSYNEQFF.